This T cell receptor (beta chain) was obtained from a study of blood T cell repertoires in COVID-19. Sequencing used immunoSEQ multiplex PCR; TCRdb keeps in-frame clones, though not all of them. Among 50,000 to 60,000 clones listed, around nine tenths were seen once. This receptor was identified in a man in his sixties with active COVID-19. Sequencing input: peripheral blood.

The CDR3 spells CASSEGAFTDTQYF. DNA of the CDR3: TGTGCCAGCAGCGAGGGGGCATTCACAGATACGCAGTATTTT. The chain has TRBV9 and TRBJ2-3; TRBD1 agrees at 7 bases. Germline-derived CDR1 and CDR2 are SGDLS and YYNGEE. The ends lost 3 bases at V and 2 bases at J; junction bases unmatched: 3. The CDR3 is 14 residues long.